The entry below describes one T cell receptor beta chain. Antigen: not known. The data stem from a study of radiotherapy plus CTLA-4 blockade in lung cancer. Study observations and caveats: In blood, early T cell clone dynamics reportedly predicted response best, together with interferon-beta.

The assay was immunoSEQ multiplex PCR, and TCRdb's table has in-frame clones only and misses some. The sample includes 70,000 to 95,000 clones, around nine tenths of them seen just once. The clonotype comes from a human donor with non-small cell lung cancer that progressed on radiotherapy plus ipilimumab. The sample was peripheral blood, taken from a patient treated with radiotherapy plus ipilimumab.

The CDR3 nucleotides read TGTGCCAGCAGCTTGGACAGGGGCAATCAGCCCCAGCATTTT. Translated: CASSLDRGNQPQHF. This chain uses TRBV5-6 with TRBJ1-5; maybe TRBD1 (6 bases). From germline, CDR1 is SGHDT and CDR2 YYEEEE. The V and J ends lost 0 bases and 2 bases respectively, with 6 bases between them. The CDR3 spans 14 residues. Complete variable domain (other parts from reference TRBV5-6 and TRBJ1-5): DAGVTQSPTHLIKTRGQQVTLRCSPKSGHDTVSWYQQALGQGPQFIFQYYEEEERQRGNFPDRFSGHQFPNYSSELNVNALLLGDSALYLCASSLDRGNQPQHFGDGTRLSIL.